This T cell receptor beta chain was sequenced in a study of T-cell memory formation after mild COVID-19. Study observations and caveats: Contracting CD8+ clones were enriched in EMRA, CD4+ mainly in CM and EM. Contracting clones from day 15 to 85 had balanced CD4/CD8; later expanders favoured CD4+.

With regard to this clonotype: Antigen specificity is unknown.

The V gene lost 2 bases and the J gene lost 5 bases, with 20 bases spanning the gap. The germline gives CDR1 MNHEY, CDR2 SMNVEV (reference sequence). The CDR3 extends over 17 amino acids. A 5'RACE reaction primed in the constant segment made cDNA libraries of TCR alpha and TCR beta, and these carried sample barcodes and UMIs. TCRdb analysed the 5' RACE reads with MiXCR anew, one entry per CDR3 protein. The table shows about 310,000 distinct CDR3 sequences, with approximately 19% occurring only once. The J gene is TRBJ2-3, the V gene TRBV27, with D possibly TRBD2 on 7 matching bases. The sample consisted of PBMCs or a T cell subset sorted from them (not recorded which). This receptor was taken from a man aged 18 to 30 who had mild COVID-19 (a few samples of this study predate the infection). Cell type and time point are not known. This chain's CDR3 is CASSLMFGGAVLDTQYF. DNA of the CDR3: TGTGCCAGCAGTTTAATGTTTGGGGGGGCTGTTCTAGATACGCAGTATTTT.